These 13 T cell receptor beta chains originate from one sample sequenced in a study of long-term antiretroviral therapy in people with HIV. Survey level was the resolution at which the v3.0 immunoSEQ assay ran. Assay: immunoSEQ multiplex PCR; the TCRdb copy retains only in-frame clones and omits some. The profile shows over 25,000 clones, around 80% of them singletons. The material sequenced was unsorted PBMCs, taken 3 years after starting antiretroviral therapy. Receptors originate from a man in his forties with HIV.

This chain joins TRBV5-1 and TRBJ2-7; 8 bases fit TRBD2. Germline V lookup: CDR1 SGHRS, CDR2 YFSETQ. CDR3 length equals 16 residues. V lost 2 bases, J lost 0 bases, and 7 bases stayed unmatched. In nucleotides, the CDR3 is TGCGCCAGCAGCTTAATTGGCGGGGGGCCCTCCTACGAGCAGTACTTC. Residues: CASSLIGGGPSYEQYF.

The CDR3 region is CASSLVGLESEQFF. In nucleotides, the CDR3 is TGTGCCAGCAGCTTAGTTGGACTCGAAAGTGAGCAGTTCTTC. The chain joins TRBV11-3 to TRBJ2-1; D is possibly TRBD2 (5 bases). The CDR3 extends over 14 amino acids. V lost 1 base, J lost 9 bases, and 13 bases lay in between. CDR1 SGHNT and CDR2 YENEEA come from the germline V gene.

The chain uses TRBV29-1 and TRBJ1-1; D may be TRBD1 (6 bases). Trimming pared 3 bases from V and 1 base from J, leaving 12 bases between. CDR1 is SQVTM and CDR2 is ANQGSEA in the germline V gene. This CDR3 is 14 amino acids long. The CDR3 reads CSVDGRGRNTEAFF. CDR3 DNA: TGCAGCGTTGATGGCAGGGGAAGGAACACTGAAGCTTTCTTT.

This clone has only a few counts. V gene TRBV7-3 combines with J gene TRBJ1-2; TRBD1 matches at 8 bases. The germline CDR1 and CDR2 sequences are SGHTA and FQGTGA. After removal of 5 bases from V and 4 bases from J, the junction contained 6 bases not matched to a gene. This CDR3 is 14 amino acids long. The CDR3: CASSPAGTGYGYTF. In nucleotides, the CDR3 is TGTGCCAGCAGCCCCGCGGGGACAGGCTATGGCTACACCTTC.

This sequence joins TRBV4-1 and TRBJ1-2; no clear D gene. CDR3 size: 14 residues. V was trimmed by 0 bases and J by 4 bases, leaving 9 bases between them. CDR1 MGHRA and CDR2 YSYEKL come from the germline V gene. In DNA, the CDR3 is TGCGCCAGCAGCCAAGAAAAGCCAAGCTATGGCTACACCTTC. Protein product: CASSQEKPSYGYTF.

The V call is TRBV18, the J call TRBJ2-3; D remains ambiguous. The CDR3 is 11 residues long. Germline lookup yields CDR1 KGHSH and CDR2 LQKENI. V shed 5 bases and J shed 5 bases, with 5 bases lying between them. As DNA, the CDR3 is TGTGCCAGCTCAGACCTAGATACGCAGTATTTT. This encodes CASSDLDTQYF.

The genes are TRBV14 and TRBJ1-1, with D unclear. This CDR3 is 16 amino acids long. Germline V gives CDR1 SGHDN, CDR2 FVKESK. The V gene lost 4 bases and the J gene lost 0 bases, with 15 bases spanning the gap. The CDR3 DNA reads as TGTGCCAGCAGCCCTGTAAGGACCTTAATGAACACTGAAGCTTTCTTT. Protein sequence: CASSPVRTLMNTEAFF.

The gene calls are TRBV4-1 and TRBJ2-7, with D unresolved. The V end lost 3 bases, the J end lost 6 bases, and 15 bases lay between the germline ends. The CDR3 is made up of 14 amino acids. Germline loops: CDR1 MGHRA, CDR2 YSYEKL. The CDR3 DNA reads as TGCGCCAGCAGCCAGGTTGCGGACCCCGGCGAGCAGTACTTC. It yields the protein CASSQVADPGEQYF.

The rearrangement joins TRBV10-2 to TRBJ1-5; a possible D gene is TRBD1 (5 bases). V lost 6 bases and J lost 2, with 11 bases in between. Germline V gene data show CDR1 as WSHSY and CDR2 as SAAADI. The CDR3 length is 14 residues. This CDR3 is CASSAQGGNQPQHF. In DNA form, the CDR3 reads TGCGCCAGCAGCGCCCAGGGAGGCAATCAGCCCCAGCATTTT.

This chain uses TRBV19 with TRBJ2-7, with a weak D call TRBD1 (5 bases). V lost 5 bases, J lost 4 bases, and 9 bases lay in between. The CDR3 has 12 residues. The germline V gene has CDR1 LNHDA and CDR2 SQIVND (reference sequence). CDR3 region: CASSSGRYEQYF. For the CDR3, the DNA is TGTGCCAGTAGTTCAGGGCGGTACGAGCAGTACTTC.

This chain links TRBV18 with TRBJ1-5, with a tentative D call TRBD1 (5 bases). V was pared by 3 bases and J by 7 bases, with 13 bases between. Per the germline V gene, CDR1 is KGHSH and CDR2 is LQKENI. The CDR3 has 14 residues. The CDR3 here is CASSPGTGLQPQHF. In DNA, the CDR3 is TGTGCCAGCTCACCGGGCACAGGATTGCAGCCCCAGCATTTT.

Here the CDR3 DNA reads TGCGCCAGCAGTTTACAGGGTCTTGGCTACACCTTC. Residues: CASSLQGLGYTF. This sequence joins TRBV5-1 and TRBJ1-2; a weak D match, TRBD1 (6 bases). V lost 5 bases to trimming and J lost 7 bases, with 12 bases between them. Per the germline V gene, CDR1 is SGHRS and CDR2 is YFSETQ. This CDR3 has 12 amino acids.

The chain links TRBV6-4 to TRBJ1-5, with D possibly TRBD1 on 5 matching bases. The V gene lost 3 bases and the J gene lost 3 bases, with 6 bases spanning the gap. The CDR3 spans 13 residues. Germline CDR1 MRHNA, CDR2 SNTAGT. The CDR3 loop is CASSEQANQPQHF. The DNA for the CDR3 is TGTGCCAGCAGTGAACAGGCCAATCAGCCCCAGCATTTT.